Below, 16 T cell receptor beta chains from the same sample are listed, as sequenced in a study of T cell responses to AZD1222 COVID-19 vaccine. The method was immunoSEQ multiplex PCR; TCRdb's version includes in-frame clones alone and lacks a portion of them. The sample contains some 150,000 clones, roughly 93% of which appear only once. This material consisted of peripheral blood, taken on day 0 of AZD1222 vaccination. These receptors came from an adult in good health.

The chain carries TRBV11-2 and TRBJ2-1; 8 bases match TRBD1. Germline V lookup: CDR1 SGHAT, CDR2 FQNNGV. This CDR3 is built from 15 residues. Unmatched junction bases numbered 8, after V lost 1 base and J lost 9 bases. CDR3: CASSLAGRGRGEQFF. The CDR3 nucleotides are TGTGCCAGCAGCTTAGCAGGCAGGGGGCGCGGTGAGCAGTTCTTC.

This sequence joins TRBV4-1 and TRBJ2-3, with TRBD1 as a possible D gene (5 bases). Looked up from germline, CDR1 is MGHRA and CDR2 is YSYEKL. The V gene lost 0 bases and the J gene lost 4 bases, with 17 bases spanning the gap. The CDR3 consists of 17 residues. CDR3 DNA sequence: TGCGCCAGCAGCCAAGATAGGTGGCAGGGCGTCGCAGATACGCAGTATTTT. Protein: CASSQDRWQGVADTQYF.

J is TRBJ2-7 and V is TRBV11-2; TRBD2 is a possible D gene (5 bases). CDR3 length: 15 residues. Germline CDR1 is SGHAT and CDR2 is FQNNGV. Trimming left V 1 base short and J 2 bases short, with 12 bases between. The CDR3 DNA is TGTGCCAGCAGCTTAGGAGGGAACGCGGCCTACGAGCAGTACTTC. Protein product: CASSLGGNAAYEQYF.

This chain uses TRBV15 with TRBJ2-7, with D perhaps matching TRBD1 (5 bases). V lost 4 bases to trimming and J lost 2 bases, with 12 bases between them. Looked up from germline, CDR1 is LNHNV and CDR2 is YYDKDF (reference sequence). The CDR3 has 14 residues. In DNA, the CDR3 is TGTGCCACCAGCACCGAAAGGGGTACCTACGAGCAGTACTTC. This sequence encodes CATSTERGTYEQYF. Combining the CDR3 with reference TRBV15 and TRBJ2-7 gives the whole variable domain DAMVIQNPRYQVTQFGKPVTLSCSQTLNHNVMYWYQQKSSQAPKLLFHYYDKDFNNEADTPDNFQSRRPNTSFCFLDIRSPGLGDTAMYLCATSTERGTYEQYFGPGTRLTVT.

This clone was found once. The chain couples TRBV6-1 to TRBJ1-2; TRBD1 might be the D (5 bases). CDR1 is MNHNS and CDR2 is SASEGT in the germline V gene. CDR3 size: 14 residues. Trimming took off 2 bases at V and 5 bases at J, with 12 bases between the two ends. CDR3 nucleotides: TGTGCCAGCAGTGAATTCCCGACAGATTATGGCTACACCTTC. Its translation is CASSEFPTDYGYTF.

Here the CDR3 DNA reads TGTGCCAGCAGTAGGACAGCAGTCGAGTCCAACTATGGCTACACCTTC. It is translated as CASSRTAVESNYGYTF. V is TRBV27 and J is TRBJ1-2; D may be TRBD1 (6 bases). The CDR3 is 16 amino acids. Germline CDR1 and CDR2: MNHEY and SMNVEV (reference sequence). Trimming left V 5 bases short and J 2 bases short, with 18 bases between.

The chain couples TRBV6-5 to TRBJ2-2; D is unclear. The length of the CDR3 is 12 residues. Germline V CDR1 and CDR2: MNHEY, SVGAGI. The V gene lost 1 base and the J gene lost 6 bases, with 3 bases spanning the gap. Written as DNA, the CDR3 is TGTGCCAGCAGTTACTACGCCGGGGAGCTGTTTTTT. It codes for CASSYYAGELFF.

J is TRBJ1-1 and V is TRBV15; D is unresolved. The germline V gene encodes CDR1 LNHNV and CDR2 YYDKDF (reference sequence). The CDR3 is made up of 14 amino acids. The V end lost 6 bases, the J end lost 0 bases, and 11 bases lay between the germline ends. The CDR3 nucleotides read TGTGCCACCAGAGGTGGACGGATGAACACTGAAGCTTTCTTT. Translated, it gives CATRGGRMNTEAFF.

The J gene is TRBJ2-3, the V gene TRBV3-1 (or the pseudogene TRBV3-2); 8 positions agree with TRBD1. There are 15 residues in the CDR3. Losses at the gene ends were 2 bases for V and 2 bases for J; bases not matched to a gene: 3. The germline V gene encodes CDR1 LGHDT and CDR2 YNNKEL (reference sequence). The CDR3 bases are TGTGCCAGCAGCCAAAGGACAGGGACCACAGATACGCAGTATTTT. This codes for CASSQRTGTTDTQYF.

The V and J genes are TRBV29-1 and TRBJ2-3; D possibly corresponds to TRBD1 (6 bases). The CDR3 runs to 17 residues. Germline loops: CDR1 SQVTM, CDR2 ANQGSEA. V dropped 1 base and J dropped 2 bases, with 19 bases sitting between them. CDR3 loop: CSVEVWEQGRATDTQYF. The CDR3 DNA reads TGCAGCGTTGAAGTGTGGGAACAGGGAAGGGCCACAGATACGCAGTATTTT.

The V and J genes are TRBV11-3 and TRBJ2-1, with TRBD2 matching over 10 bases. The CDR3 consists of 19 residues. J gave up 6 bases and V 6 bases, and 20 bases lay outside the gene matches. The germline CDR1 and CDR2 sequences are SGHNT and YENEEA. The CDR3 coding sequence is TGTGCCAGCAGTCCCCGTGGGACTAGCGCCCTGAGGGTGAGCAATGAGCAGTTCTTC. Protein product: CASSPRGTSALRVSNEQFF. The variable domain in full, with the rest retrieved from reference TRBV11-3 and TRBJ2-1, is EAGVVQSPRYKIIEKKQPVAFWCNPISGHNTLYWYLQNLGQGPELLIRYENEEAVDDSQLPKDRFSAERLKGVDSTLKIQPAELGDSAVYLCASSPRGTSALRVSNEQFFGPGTRLTVL.

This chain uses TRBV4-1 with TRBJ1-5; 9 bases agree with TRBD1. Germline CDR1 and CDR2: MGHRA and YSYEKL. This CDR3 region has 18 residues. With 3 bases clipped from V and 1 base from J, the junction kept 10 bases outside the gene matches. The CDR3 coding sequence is TGCGCCAGCAGCCACTCCTTACAGGGGGCTAGGAGCAATCAGCCCCAGCATTTT. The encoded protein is CASSHSLQGARSNQPQHF.

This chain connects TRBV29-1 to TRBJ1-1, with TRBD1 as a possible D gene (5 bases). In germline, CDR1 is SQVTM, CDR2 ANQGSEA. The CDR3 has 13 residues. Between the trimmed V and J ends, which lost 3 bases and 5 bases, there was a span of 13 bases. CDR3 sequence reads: CSVEGGIRTEAFF. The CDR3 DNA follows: TGCAGCGTTGAGGGGGGGATAAGGACTGAAGCTTTCTTT.

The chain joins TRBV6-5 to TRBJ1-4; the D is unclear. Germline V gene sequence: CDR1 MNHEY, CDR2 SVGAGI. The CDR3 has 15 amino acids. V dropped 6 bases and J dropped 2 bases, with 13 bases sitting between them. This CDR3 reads CASSHGPGTNEKLFF. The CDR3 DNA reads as TGTGCCAGCAGCCACGGACCGGGGACTAATGAAAAACTGTTTTTT.

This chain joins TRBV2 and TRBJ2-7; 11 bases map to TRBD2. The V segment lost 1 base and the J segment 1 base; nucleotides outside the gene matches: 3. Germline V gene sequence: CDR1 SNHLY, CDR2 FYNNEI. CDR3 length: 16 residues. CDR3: CASSEGTSGWSYEQYF. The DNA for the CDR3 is TGTGCCAGCAGTGAAGGGACTAGCGGGTGGTCCTACGAGCAGTACTTC.

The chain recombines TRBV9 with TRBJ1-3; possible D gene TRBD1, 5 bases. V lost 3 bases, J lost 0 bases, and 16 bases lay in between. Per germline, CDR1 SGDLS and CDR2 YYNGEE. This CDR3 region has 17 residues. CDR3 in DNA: TGTGCCAGCAGCGGGACGGACACGCTGAACTCTGGAAACACCATATATTTT. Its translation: CASSGTDTLNSGNTIYF.